This T cell receptor (beta chain) was retrieved from a study of T cell changes during pregnancy in multiple sclerosis. In germline, CDR1 is MNHEY, CDR2 SMNVEV (reference sequence). The CDR3 sequence is 16 residues long. The V end lost 6 bases, the J end lost 4 bases, and 16 bases lay between the germline ends. The protocol was immunoSEQ multiplex PCR, while the TCRdb copy is restricted to in-frame clones and leaves out a portion. The sample includes more than 70,000 clones, approximately 92% of them seen just once. This clone was observed a single time. Sequenced material: peripheral blood, taken before pregnancy. J is TRBJ2-6 and V is TRBV27; D is perhaps TRBD2 (5 bases). This receptor was taken from a female donor with multiple sclerosis, enrolled in a pregnancy study. In DNA, the CDR3 is TGTGCCAGCAGCCCCGCCGGGGTCCAGGGGGCCAACGTCCTGACTTTC. Protein product: CASSPAGVQGANVLTF.